The 4 T cell receptor beta chains reported below all come from one sample, sequenced in a study of T cell responses to AZD1222 COVID-19 vaccine. Clones were read by immunoSEQ multiplex PCR, and TCRdb kept only the in-frame ones, dropping some. The table lists some 120,000 clones, 75% to 90% of them singletons. Sequences were derived from peripheral blood, sampled on day 0 of AZD1222 vaccination. The source of these receptors is an adult in good health.

This chain uses TRBV9 with TRBJ1-1; the D gene is possibly TRBD1 (5 bases). V gave up 0 bases and J gave up 0 bases, with 9 bases separating them. The CDR3 covers 15 residues. Germline loops: CDR1 SGDLS, CDR2 YYNGEE. Written as DNA, the CDR3 is TGTGCCAGCAGCGTAGAGGGGACCCTGAACACTGAAGCTTTCTTT. This codes for CASSVEGTLNTEAFF.

This clone was counted once. The V call is TRBV4-3, the J call TRBJ2-5; either TRBD1 or TRBD2 may supply D (6 bases each). The germline V and J ends were trimmed by 4 bases and 4 bases, with 16 bases remaining between them. Germline CDR1 LGHNA, CDR2 YSLEER. The CDR3 extends over 15 amino acids. This CDR3 reads CASSPTGAGRETQYF. In DNA form, the CDR3 reads TGCGCCAGCAGCCCTACGGGGGCAGGGAGAGAGACCCAGTACTTC.

J is TRBJ2-7 and V is TRBV7-9; tentative D call: TRBD1 (5 bases). The CDR3 is made up of 14 amino acids. Germline assignment: CDR1 SEHNR and CDR2 FQNEAQ (reference sequence). The V end lost 1 base, the J end lost 0 bases, and 7 bases lay between the germline ends. In nucleotides, the CDR3 is TGTGCCAGCAGCTTAGGACAGAACTCCTACGAGCAGTACTTC. Its protein is CASSLGQNSYEQYF.

This sequence joins TRBV2 and TRBJ2-5, with D perhaps TRBD2 (5 bases). Germline V CDR1 and CDR2: SNHLY, FYNNEI. The CDR3 loop spans 14 amino acids. V dropped 6 bases and J dropped 2 bases, with 13 bases sitting between them. The CDR3 protein is CASRSRSGQETQYF. CDR3 sequence (DNA): TGTGCCAGCAGATCCCGGTCGGGACAAGAGACCCAGTACTTC.